One and the same sample provided the 26 T cell receptor beta chains below, sequenced in a study of T cell repertoires in cytomegalovirus infection. The antigens for these receptors are not known. TCRdb re-analysed the reads in MiXCR, keeping a single row per CDR3 protein. Of approximately 910,000 distinct CDR3 sequences listed, 31% are singletons. This sample comprised cultured CD8+ T cells from PBMCs, obtained from culture after CMV antigen stimulation. Receptor source: a human donor in good health (CMV status not recorded). Some clones in this sample may be carry-over from other donors' samples.

This clonotype was seen a handful of times. The V and J genes are TRBV7-6 and TRBJ2-7, with 9 positions matching TRBD1. The CDR3 contains 15 residues. After removal of 3 bases from V and 0 bases from J, the junction contained 3 bases not matched to a gene. Per the germline V gene, CDR1 is SGHVS and CDR2 is FNYEAQ. CDR3 region: CASSLGQGGSYEQYV. The DNA of the CDR3 is TGTGCCAGCAGCTTGGGACAGGGTGGCTCCTACGAGCAGTACGTC.

This chain connects TRBV5-1 to TRBJ2-4; D is unclear. CDR1 is SGHRS, CDR2 YFSETQ, per germline. This CDR3 is built from 13 residues. Trimming left V 7 bases short and J 4 bases short, with 12 bases between. The CDR3 DNA sequence: TGCGCCAGCGCCTCGTCCGCTAAAAACATTCAGTACTTC. Its translation is CASASSAKNIQYF.

This clonotype has only a few counts. The gene calls are TRBV7-9 and TRBJ2-3, with 7 positions matching TRBD2. Germline CDR1 SEHNR, CDR2 FQNEAQ (reference sequence). The V and J ends lost 8 bases and 5 bases, in that order; junction bases with no gene match: 10. This CDR3 contains 14 residues. The CDR3 DNA is TGTGCCAGCTTTCAGCGGGGACGACAAGATACGCAGTATTTT. Its protein is CASFQRGRQDTQYF.

This clonotype showed up many times. CDR3: CASSGGTGPFSGANVLTF. CDR3 sequence (DNA): TGTGCCAGCAGCGGGGGGACAGGGCCCTTCTCTGGGGCCAACGTCCTGACTTTC. The rearrangement joins TRBV7-8 to TRBJ2-6, with 9 positions matching TRBD1. The CDR3 runs 18 residues. The V gene end was trimmed by 5 bases and the J gene end by 0 bases; junction bases not matched to a gene: 8. CDR1 and CDR2 from the germline V gene are SGHVS and FQNEAQ.

This chain uses TRBV28 with TRBJ2-2; D unclear. CDR3 length: 16 residues. Germline values: CDR1 MDHEN, CDR2 SYDVKM. The V gene lost 4 bases and the J gene lost 6 bases, with 18 bases spanning the gap. The DNA for the CDR3 is TGTGCCAGCAGTTCCCTCGGAGCGAGCTTCGCCGGGGAGCTGTTTTTT. As protein: CASSSLGASFAGELFF.

Details on this clonotype: This may be a read error, as it is one base from a much larger clone. The rearrangement joins TRBV12-3 or TRBV12-4 to TRBJ1-6; 10 bases are a match to TRBD1. CDR3 length equals 16 residues. The CDR3 DNA follows: TGTGTCAGCGGGTACTGGGACAGGGGCCTGAATGGGGCCCTCCACTTT. It yields the protein CVSGYWDRGLNGALHF.

The sample holds a few counts of this clonotype. The chain carries TRBV4-3 and TRBJ2-3; 12 bases match TRBD2. The CDR3 consists of 16 residues. Germline V gene sequence: CDR1 LGHNA, CDR2 YSLEER. V was clipped by 0 bases and J by 6 bases; unmatched bases: 4. CDR3 protein: CASSQDVGLAGDTQYF. Here the CDR3 DNA reads TGCGCCAGCAGCCAAGATGTTGGACTAGCGGGGGATACGCAGTATTTT.

The chain joins TRBV4-1 to TRBJ2-1; perhaps TRBD1 as D (5 bases). CDR1 is MGHRA, CDR2 YSYEKL, per germline. The CDR3 consists of 14 residues. Between the trimmed V and J ends, which lost 1 base and 2 bases, there was a span of 6 bases. CDR3 residues: CASSQATAYNEQFF. As DNA, the CDR3 is TGCGCCAGCAGCCAAGCGACAGCCTACAATGAGCAGTTCTTC.

V and J are TRBV6-2 or TRBV6-3 and TRBJ1-1; 8 nucleotides agree with TRBD1. The germline CDR1 and CDR2 sequences are MNHEY and SVGEGT. With V trimmed by 0 bases and J by 4 bases, 7 bases remained unmatched. This CDR3 spans 16 amino acids. CDR3 in DNA: TGTGCCAGCAGTTACTCCCTAGACAGGGGCGGCACTGAAGCTTTCTTT. Amino acid sequence: CASSYSLDRGGTEAFF.

In regard to this clonotype: The junction departs from germline at one end; a sequencing error may be responsible. This rearrangement joins TRBV12-5 to TRBJ1-2, with TRBD1 as a possible D gene (6 bases). The germline gives CDR1 LGHNT, CDR2 FRNRAP. The CDR3 loop spans 17 amino acids. CDR3 amino acids: CVSGLVLPLAGDYGYTF. In DNA form, the CDR3 reads TGTGTTAGTGGTTTGGTACTCCCTTTGGCAGGGGACTATGGCTACACCTTC.

The V call is TRBV11-3, the J call TRBJ2-2; 7 positions match TRBD1. V shed 5 bases, J shed 3 bases, and the junction held 6 bases outside the gene matches. The CDR3 has 15 residues. Germline V CDR1 and CDR2: SGHNT, YENEEA. The CDR3 nucleotides read TGTGCCAGCAGCACCAGGGGGAAGGACACCGGGGAGCTGTTTTTT. Translating gives CASSTRGKDTGELFF.

J is TRBJ2-1 and V is TRBV7-2; TRBD2 aligns across 13 bases. Germline CDR1 SGHTA, CDR2 FQGNSA. With 0 bases clipped from V and 0 bases from J, the junction kept 11 bases outside the gene matches. The CDR3 is 21 residues long. The chain's CDR3 is CASSLAGFGLAGVFSYNEQFF. The CDR3 nucleotides are TGTGCCAGCAGCTTAGCGGGTTTTGGACTAGCGGGGGTCTTCTCCTACAATGAGCAGTTCTTC.

As to this clonotype: At one of its ends the junction is not consistent with the germline gene, which may arise from a read error. This chain connects TRBV15 to TRBJ1-6; 8 nucleotides agree with TRBD1. This CDR3 has 14 amino acids. CDR1 and CDR2 from the germline V gene are LNHNV and YYDKDF (reference sequence). DNA for the CDR3: TGTGCCACCAGCAGCTCCGAGGGGAGGACAGGGTCCTTTTTT. It encodes CATSSSEGRTGSFF. Full variable domain (missing parts from reference TRBV15 and TRBJ1-6): DAMVIQNPRYQVTQFGKPVTLSCSQTLNHNVMYWYQQKSSQAPKLLFHYYDKDFNNEADTPDNFQSRRPNTSFCFLDIRSPGLGDTAMYLCATSSSEGRTGSFFGNGTRLTVT.

The V gene is TRBV27, the J gene TRBJ2-1; a weak D match, TRBD1 (5 bases). CDR3 length equals 16 residues. V was shortened by 7 bases and J by 0 bases, with 16 bases between the two germline ends. Per the germline V gene, CDR1 is MNHEY and CDR2 is SMNVEV (reference sequence). The DNA of the CDR3 is TGTGCCAGCATTCCCGGGCGGACAAGCTCCTACAATGAGCAGTTCTTC. Translated, it gives CASIPGRTSSYNEQFF.

The rearrangement joins TRBV4-1 to TRBJ2-5; tentative D call: TRBD1 (7 bases). The CDR3 extends over 17 amino acids. Germline V gives CDR1 MGHRA, CDR2 YSYEKL. Trimming removed 1 base at V and 5 bases at J, with 20 bases between. CDR3 protein: CASSQGPPGGRMETQYF. Here the CDR3 DNA reads TGCGCCAGCAGCCAAGGACCCCCAGGGGGGAGAATGGAGACCCAGTACTTC.

This clonotype was seen a few times. V and J are TRBV4-3 and TRBJ2-3; TRBD2 matches at 8 bases. Germline lookup yields CDR1 LGHNA and CDR2 YSLEER. The ends lost 1 base at V and 0 bases at J; junction bases unmatched: 3. The CDR3 sequence is 16 residues long. DNA for the CDR3: TGCGCCAGCAGCCAAGGAGCGGGAGTCAGCACAGATACGCAGTATTTT. It codes for CASSQGAGVSTDTQYF.

The chain employs TRBV7-9 and TRBJ1-1; 9 positions match TRBD1. The CDR3 runs 14 residues. In germline, CDR1 is SEHNR, CDR2 FQNEAQ (reference sequence). Losses at the gene ends were 4 bases for V and 7 bases for J; bases not matched to a gene: 7. CDR3 nucleotide sequence: TGTGCCAGCAGCTCCGGGACAGGGCGCAGTGAAGCTTTCTTT. It codes for CASSSGTGRSEAFF. Supplemented by reference TRBV7-9 and TRBJ1-1, the full variable domain reads DTGVSQNPRHKITKRGQNVTFRCDPISEHNRLYWYRQTLGQGPEFLTYFQNEAQLEKSRLLSDRFSAERPKGSFSTLEIQRTEQGDSAMYLCASSSGTGRSEAFFGQGTRLTVV.

V and J are TRBV7-4 and TRBJ2-7; D is undetermined. The CDR3 has 13 amino acids. Germline V gene sequence: CDR1 SGHVT, CDR2 SQSDAQ. V was shortened by 3 bases and J by 5 bases, with 11 bases between the two germline ends. CDR3 sequence: CASSLESRHEQYF. The CDR3 DNA sequence: TGTGCCAGCAGCTTGGAAAGCCGCCACGAGCAGTACTTC. Using reference TRBV7-4 and TRBJ2-7 for the parts outside the CDR3, the full variable domain is GAGVSQSPRYKVAKRGRDVALRCDSISGHVTLYWYRQTLGQGSEVLTYSQSDAQRDKSGRPSGRFSAERPERSVSTLKIQRTEQGDSAVYLCASSLESRHEQYFGPGTRLTVT.

V is TRBV7-9 and J is TRBJ1-2; possible D gene TRBD1, 6 bases. Germline CDR1 SEHNR, CDR2 FQNEAQ (reference sequence). The CDR3 contains 12 residues. V shed 4 bases and J shed 14 bases, with 17 bases lying between them. The CDR3 nucleotides are TGTGCCAGCAGCTCCGACAGGCCTTCTGGGACCTTC. Translated, it gives CASSSDRPSGTF. Supplemented by reference TRBV7-9 and TRBJ1-2, the full variable domain reads DTGVSQNPRHKITKRGQNVTFRCDPISEHNRLYWYRQTLGQGPEFLTYFQNEAQLEKSRLLSDRFSAERPKGSFSTLEIQRTEQGDSAMYLCASSSDRPSGTFGSGTRLTVV.

The genes are TRBV25-1 and TRBJ2-2; 9 bases agree with TRBD1. The CDR3 covers 16 residues. Trimming cost V 3 bases and J 3 bases; bases outside gene matches: 5. Germline V gene lookup returns CDR1 MGHDK and CDR2 SYGVNS. CDR3 nucleotide sequence: TGTGCCAGCAGTGACTGGGACAGGGAGGACACCGGGGAGCTGTTTTTT. Protein sequence: CASSDWDREDTGELFF.

V gene TRBV27 combines with J gene TRBJ2-1; possibly TRBD1 or TRBD2 for D (5 bases each). The V end lost 5 bases, the J end lost 7 bases, and 18 bases lay between the germline ends. The CDR3 has 15 amino acids. Germline loops: CDR1 MNHEY, CDR2 SMNVEV (reference sequence). In nucleotides, the CDR3 is TGTGCCAGCAGTACCGCCGGGGCGGAATTAAATGAGCAGTTCTTC. Protein product: CASSTAGAELNEQFF.

This clonotype was counted only a few times. The gene calls are TRBV7-8 and TRBJ1-4, with 7 bases lining up with TRBD1. V lost 5 bases to trimming and J lost 14 bases; unmatched junction nucleotides: 8. This CDR3 is built from 12 residues. The germline gives CDR1 SGHVS, CDR2 FQNEAQ. CDR3 protein: CASSPRGIGLFF. In nucleotides, the CDR3 is TGTGCCAGCAGCCCCAGGGGGATCGGGCTGTTTTTT.

About this clonotype: The junction does not match germline at one end; this may be a read error. The CDR3: CTSSEARGPGELFF. In nucleotides, the CDR3 is TGTACCAGCAGTGAGGCGCGGGGACCCGGGGAGCTGTTTTTT. The V and J genes are TRBV6-1 and TRBJ2-2; perhaps TRBD2 as D (6 bases). CDR1 is MNHNS and CDR2 is SASEGT in the germline V gene. The CDR3 length is 14 residues.

As concerns this clonotype: A much more abundant neighbour one base away suggests this may be a read error. The V gene is TRBV11-2, the J gene TRBJ2-2; D might be TRBD2 (6 bases). The CDR3 sequence is 16 residues long. Per the germline V gene, CDR1 is SGHAT and CDR2 is FQNNGV. In nucleotides, the CDR3 is TGTGCCAACAGCTTACGCGGGACCAGCGGAATCGGGGAGCTGTTTTTT. Encoded protein: CANSLRGTSGIGELFF.

The chain has TRBV27 and TRBJ1-1, with D possibly TRBD1 on 6 matching bases. With 5 bases removed from V and 7 bases from J, the gap between germline ends came to 20 bases. Germline values: CDR1 MNHEY, CDR2 SMNVEV (reference sequence). This CDR3 region has 15 residues. The chain's CDR3 is CASSPHPQGKGEAFF. For the CDR3, the DNA is TGTGCCAGCAGTCCCCATCCACAGGGAAAGGGTGAAGCTTTCTTT.

The genes are TRBV7-2 and TRBJ2-2; 8 bases agree with TRBD1. Germline CDR1 is SGHTA and CDR2 is FQGNSA. CDR3 length: 18 amino acids. The junction had 19 bases not matched to a gene; V was cut back by 6 bases and J by 7 bases. CDR3 sequence: CASRDLYSGQVSIGELFF. The CDR3 nucleotides are TGTGCCAGCAGGGACCTTTACTCGGGACAGGTATCCATCGGGGAGCTGTTTTTT.